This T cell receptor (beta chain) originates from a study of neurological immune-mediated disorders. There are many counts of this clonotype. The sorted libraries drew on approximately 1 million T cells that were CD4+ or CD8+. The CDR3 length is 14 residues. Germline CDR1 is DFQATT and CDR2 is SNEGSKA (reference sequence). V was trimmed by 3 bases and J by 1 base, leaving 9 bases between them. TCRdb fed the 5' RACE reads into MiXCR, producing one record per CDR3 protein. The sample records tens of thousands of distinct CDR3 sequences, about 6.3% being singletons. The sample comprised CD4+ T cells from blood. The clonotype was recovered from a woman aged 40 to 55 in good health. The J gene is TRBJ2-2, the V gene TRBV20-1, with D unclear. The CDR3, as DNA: TGCAGTGCTAGCTTGGACGGGAACACCGGGGAGCTGTTTTTT. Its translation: CSASLDGNTGELFF.